The following is a TCR beta chain sequence with its context. As yet, its antigen is unknown. Per the germline V gene, CDR1 is MGHDK and CDR2 is SYGVNS. The CDR3 is 14 amino acids. The ends were cut back, 5 bases at V and 2 bases at J, with 12 bases in the middle. This sample was included in a study of cytomegalovirus exposure and HLA in healthy donors. Study results and caveats: Researchers catalogued under 200 TCR beta chains as cytomegalovirus-associated.

In the PCR, 60 Vbeta and 13 Jbeta primers were used. The data were produced by immunoSEQ multiplex PCR, yet TCRdb's version contains in-frame clones alone and is incomplete. The table lists 150,000 to 200,000 clones, 65% to 80% of them singletons. Healthy bone marrow donors made up the donors. The material sequenced was PBMCs. The receptor was isolated from a woman aged 40 to 55 in good health and CMV-seronegative. This chain links TRBV25-1 with TRBJ1-1; weak D call: TRBD1 (6 bases). This CDR3 reads CASSITGFNTEAFF. Written as DNA, the CDR3 is TGTGCCAGCAGTATAACAGGGTTTAACACTGAAGCTTTCTTT.